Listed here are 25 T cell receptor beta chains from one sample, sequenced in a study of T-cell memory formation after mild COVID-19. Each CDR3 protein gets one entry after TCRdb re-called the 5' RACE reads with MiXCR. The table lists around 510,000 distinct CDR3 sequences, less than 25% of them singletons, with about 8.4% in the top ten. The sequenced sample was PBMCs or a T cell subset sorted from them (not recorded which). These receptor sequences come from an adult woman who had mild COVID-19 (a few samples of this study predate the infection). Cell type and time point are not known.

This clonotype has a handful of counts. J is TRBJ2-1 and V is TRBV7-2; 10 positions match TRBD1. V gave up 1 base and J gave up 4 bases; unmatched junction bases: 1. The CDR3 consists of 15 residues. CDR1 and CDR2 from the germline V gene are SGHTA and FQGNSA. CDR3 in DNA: TGTGCCAGCAGCTTAGAGGACAGGGGGTACAATGAGCAGTTCTTC. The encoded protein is CASSLEDRGYNEQFF.

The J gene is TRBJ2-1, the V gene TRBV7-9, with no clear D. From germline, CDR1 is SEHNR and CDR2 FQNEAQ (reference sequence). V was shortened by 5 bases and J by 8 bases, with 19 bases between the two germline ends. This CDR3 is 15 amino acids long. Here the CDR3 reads CASSPAFTLMDEQFF. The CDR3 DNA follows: TGTGCCAGCAGCCCGGCTTTTACCTTGATGGATGAGCAGTTCTTC. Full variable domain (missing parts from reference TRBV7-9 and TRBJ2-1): DTGVSQNPRHKITKRGQNVTFRCDPISEHNRLYWYRQTLGQGPEFLTYFQNEAQLEKSRLLSDRFSAERPKGSFSTLEIQRTEQGDSAMYLCASSPAFTLMDEQFFGPGTRLTVL.

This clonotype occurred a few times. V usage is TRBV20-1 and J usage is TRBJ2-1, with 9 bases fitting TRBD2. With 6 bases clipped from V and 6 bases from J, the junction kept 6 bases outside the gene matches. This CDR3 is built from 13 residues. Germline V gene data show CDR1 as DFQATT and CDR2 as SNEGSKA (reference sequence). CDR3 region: CSAMGLAPNEQFF. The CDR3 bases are TGCAGTGCGATGGGACTAGCTCCCAATGAGCAGTTCTTC.

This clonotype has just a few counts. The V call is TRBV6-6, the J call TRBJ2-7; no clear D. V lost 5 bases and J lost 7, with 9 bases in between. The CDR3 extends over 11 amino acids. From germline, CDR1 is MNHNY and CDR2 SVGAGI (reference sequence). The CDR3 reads CASSLPGEQYF. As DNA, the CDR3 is TGTGCCAGCAGTCTACCCGGGGAGCAGTACTTC.

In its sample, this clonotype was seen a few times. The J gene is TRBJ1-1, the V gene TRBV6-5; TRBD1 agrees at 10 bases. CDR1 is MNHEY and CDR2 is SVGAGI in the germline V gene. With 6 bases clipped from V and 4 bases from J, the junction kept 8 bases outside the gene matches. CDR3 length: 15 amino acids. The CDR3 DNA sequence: TGTGCCAGCAGCCCCTCGGACAGGGGGGGCACTGAAGCTTTCTTT. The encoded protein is CASSPSDRGGTEAFF.

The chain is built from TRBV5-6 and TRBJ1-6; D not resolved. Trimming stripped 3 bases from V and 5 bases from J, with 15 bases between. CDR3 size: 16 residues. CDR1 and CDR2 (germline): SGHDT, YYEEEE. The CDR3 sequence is CASSSQFRANNSPLHF. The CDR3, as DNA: TGTGCCAGCAGCTCCCAATTCCGGGCAAATAATTCACCCCTCCACTTT.

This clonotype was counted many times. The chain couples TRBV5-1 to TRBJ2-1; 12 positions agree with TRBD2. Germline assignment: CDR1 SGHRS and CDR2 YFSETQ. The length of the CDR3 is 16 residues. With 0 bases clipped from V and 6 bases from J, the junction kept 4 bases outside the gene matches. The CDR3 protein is CASSLELAGGSNEQFF. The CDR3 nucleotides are TGCGCCAGCAGCTTGGAACTAGCGGGAGGTTCCAATGAGCAGTTCTTC.

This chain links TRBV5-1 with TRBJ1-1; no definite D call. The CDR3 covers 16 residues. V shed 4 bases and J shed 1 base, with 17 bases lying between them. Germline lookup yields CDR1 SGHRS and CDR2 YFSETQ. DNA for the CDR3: TGCGCCAGCAGCCCCATGATTGAAGTAGGGAACACTGAAGCTTTCTTT. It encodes CASSPMIEVGNTEAFF. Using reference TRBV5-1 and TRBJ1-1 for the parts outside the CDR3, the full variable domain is KAGVTQTPRYLIKTRGQQVTLSCSPISGHRSVSWYQQTPGQGLQFLFEYFSETQRNKGNFPGRFSGRQFSNSRSEMNVSTLELGDSALYLCASSPMIEVGNTEAFFGQGTRLTVV.

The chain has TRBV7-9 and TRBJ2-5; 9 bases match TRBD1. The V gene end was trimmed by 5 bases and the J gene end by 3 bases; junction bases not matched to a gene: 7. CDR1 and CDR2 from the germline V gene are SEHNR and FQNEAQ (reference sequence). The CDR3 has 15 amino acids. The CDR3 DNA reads TGTGCCAGCAGCGTCCACAGGGGGCTAAAAGAGACCCAGTACTTC. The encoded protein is CASSVHRGLKETQYF.

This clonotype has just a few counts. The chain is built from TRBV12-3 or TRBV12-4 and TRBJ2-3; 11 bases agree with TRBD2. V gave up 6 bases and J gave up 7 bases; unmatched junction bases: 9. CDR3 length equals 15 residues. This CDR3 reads CASSTSGRGGNTQYF. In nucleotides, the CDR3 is TGTGCCAGCAGCACTAGCGGGAGAGGAGGAAATACGCAGTATTTT.

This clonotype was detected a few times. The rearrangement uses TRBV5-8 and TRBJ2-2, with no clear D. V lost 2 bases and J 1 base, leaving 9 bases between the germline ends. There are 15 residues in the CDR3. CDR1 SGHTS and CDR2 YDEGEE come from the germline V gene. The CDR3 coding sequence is TGTGCCAGCAGCTTACGGACCTGGAACACCGGGGAGCTGTTTTTT. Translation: CASSLRTWNTGELFF.

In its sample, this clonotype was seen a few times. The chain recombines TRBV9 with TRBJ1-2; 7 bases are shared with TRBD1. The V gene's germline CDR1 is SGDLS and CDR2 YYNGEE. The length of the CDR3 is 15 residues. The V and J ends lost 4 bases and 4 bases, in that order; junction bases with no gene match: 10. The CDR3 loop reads CASSPEGAIRYGYTF. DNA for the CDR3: TGTGCCAGCAGCCCTGAGGGGGCCATCCGCTATGGCTACACCTTC. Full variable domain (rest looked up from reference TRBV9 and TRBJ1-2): DSGVTQTPKHLITATGQRVTLRCSPRSGDLSVYWYQQSLDQGLQFLIQYYNGEERAKGNILERFSAQQFPDLHSELNLSSLELGDSALYFCASSPEGAIRYGYTFGSGTRLTVV.

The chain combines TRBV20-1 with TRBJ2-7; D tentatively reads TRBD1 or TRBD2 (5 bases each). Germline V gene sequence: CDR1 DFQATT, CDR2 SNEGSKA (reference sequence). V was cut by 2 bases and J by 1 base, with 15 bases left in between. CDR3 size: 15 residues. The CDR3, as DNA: TGCAGTGCTAGATCCCTCGGGGCCGGTTCCTACGAGCAGTACTTC. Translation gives CSARSLGAGSYEQYF.

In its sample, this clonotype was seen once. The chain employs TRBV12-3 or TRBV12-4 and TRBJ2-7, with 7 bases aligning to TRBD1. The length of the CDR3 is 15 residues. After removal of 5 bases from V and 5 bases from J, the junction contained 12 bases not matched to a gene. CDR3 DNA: TGTGCCAGCAGTCCTAGACAGGGTTTGGATCACGAGCAGTACTTC. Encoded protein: CASSPRQGLDHEQYF.

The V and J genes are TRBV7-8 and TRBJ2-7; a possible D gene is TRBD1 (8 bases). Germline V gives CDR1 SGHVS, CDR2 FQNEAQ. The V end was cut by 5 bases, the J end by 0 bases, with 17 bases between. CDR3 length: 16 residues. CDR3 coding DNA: TGTGCCAGCAGCCTCGGACAGGGCGGGAGCTCCTACGAGCAGTACTTC. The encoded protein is CASSLGQGGSSYEQYF.

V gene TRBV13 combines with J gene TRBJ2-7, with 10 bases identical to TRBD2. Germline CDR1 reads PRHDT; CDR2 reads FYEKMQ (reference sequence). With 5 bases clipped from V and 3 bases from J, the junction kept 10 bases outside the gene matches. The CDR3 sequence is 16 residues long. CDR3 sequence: CASSVQGSGRFYEQYF. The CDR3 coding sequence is TGTGCCAGCAGCGTTCAAGGTAGCGGGAGGTTCTACGAGCAGTACTTC. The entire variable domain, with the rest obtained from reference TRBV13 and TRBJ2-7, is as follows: AAGVIQSPRHLIKEKRETATLKCYPIPRHDTVYWYQQGPGQDPQFLISFYEKMQSDKGSIPDRFSAQQFSDYHSELNMSSLELGDSALYFCASSVQGSGRFYEQYFGPGTRLTVT.

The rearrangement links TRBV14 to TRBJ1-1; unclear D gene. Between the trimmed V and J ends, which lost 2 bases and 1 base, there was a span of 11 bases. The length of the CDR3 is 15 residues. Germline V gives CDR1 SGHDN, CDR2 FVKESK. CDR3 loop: CASSQFSSENTEAFF. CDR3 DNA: TGTGCCAGCAGCCAATTTAGCTCGGAGAACACTGAAGCTTTCTTT.

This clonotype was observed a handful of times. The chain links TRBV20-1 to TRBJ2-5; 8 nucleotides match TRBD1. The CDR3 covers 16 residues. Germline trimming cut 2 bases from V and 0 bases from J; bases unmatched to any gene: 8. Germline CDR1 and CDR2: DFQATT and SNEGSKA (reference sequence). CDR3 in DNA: TGCAGTGCTAGACCTGAGGACAGGGTGTACCAAGAGACCCAGTACTTC. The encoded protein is CSARPEDRVYQETQYF.

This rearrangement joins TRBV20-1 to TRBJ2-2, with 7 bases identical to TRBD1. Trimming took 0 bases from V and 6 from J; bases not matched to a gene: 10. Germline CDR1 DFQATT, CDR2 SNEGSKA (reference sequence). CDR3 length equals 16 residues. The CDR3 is CSARDAKDRIAGELFF. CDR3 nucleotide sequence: TGCAGTGCTAGAGATGCAAAGGACAGGATCGCCGGGGAGCTGTTTTTT.

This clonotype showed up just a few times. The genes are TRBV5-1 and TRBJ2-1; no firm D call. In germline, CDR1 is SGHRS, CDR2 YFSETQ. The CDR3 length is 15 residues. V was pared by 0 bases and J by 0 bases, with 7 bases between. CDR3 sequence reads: CASSLEATSYNEQFF. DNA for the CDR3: TGCGCCAGCAGCTTGGAAGCGACCTCCTACAATGAGCAGTTCTTC.

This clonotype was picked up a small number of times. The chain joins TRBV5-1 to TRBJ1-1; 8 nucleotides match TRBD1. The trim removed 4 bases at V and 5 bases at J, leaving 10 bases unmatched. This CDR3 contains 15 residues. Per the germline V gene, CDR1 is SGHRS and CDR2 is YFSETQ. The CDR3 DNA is TGCGCCAGCAGCAGGCTCTCAGGGGGCGGAACTGAAGCTTTCTTT. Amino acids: CASSRLSGGGTEAFF.

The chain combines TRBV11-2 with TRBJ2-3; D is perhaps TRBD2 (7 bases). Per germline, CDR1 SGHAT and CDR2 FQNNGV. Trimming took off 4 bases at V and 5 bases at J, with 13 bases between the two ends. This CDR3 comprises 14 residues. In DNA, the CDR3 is TGTGCCAGCAGCTCTGGGGGCGGGGGAGATACGCAGTATTTT. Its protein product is CASSSGGGGDTQYF.

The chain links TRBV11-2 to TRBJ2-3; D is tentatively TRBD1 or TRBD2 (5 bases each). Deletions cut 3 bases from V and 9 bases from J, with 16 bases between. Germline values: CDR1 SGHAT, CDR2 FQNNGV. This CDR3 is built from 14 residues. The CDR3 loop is CASSFRQSPGTQYF. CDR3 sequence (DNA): TGTGCCAGCAGCTTTAGACAGAGCCCGGGAACGCAGTATTTT.

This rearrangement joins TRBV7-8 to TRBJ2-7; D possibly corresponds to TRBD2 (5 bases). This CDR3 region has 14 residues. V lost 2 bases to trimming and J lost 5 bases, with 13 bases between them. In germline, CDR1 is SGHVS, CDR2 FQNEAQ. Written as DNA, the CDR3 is TGTGCCAGCAGCTTATCAGCTAGCTACAACGAGCAGTACTTC. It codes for CASSLSASYNEQYF.

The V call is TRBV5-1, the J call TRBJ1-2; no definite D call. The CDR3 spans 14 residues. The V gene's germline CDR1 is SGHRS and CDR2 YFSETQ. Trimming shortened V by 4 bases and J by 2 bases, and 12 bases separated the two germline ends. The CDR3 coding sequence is TGCGCCAGCAGCCCGACGAATTCAAACTATGGCTACACCTTC. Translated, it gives CASSPTNSNYGYTF.